This is a list of T cell receptor beta chains from one sample in a study of T cells after somatic rescue of genetic block. Generated by immunoSEQ multiplex PCR, the TCRdb table keeps only in-frame clones and is missing some. Altogether 80,000 to 100,000 clones are present, over 80% being singletons, with the ten largest covering around 1.6%. Sequencing used peripheral blood mononuclear cells (PBMCs). All receptors derive from a woman aged 18-29 years. Both conserved end residues are part of each CDR3. Fields, in order: clone size, J gene, V gene, CDR3 protein. Clone size is given for some rows only: seen once, a few or many times, or a class if the clone is expanded.

>.|TRBJ1-4|TRBV5-6
CASSGTRTYNEKLFF
>once|TRBJ2-5|TRBV5-1
CASSSTGDQETQYF
>.|TRBJ2-1|TRBV6-5
CASSQRAISYNEQFF
>.|TRBJ2-3|TRBV14
CASSQDGRAADTQYF
>.|TRBJ1-5|TRBV27
CASSLLGTGVNQPQHF
>.|TRBJ1-1|TRBV30
CACIFGGPNTEAFF
>.|TRBJ1-1|TRBV7-6
CASSLLLDTEAFF
>.|TRBJ2-3|TRBV7-3
CASSLGSRDTDTQYF
>.|TRBJ1-5|TRBV27
CASSPLGQPQHF
>.|TRBJ1-5|TRBV18
CASSATGTGGAPLVVQPQHF
>.|TRBJ2-7|TRBV7-9
CASSLPPSDGHYEQYF
>.|TRBJ1-6|TRBV30
CAWSPTGRGYNSPLHF
>.|TRBJ2-7|TRBV27
CASSHHRTDGEKYF
>.|TRBJ2-4|TRBV10-3
CAISESGGIQYF
>.|TRBJ2-7|TRBV28
CASSLWRDDYEQYF
>.|TRBJ2-1|TRBV12-5
CASGLRLAGAPRGEQFF
>.|TRBJ1-5|TRBV5-8
CASSWGAGQPQHF
>.|TRBJ2-6|TRBV10-2
CASRGTGWIGSGANVLTF
>.|TRBJ1-2|TRBV28
CASRTGLYGYTF
>.|TRBJ1-1|TRBV19
CASSSRLTSNTEAFF
>.|TRBJ2-5|TRBV6-4
CASSARAQETQYF
>.|TRBJ2-5|TRBV11-2
CASSLDGQGAQYF